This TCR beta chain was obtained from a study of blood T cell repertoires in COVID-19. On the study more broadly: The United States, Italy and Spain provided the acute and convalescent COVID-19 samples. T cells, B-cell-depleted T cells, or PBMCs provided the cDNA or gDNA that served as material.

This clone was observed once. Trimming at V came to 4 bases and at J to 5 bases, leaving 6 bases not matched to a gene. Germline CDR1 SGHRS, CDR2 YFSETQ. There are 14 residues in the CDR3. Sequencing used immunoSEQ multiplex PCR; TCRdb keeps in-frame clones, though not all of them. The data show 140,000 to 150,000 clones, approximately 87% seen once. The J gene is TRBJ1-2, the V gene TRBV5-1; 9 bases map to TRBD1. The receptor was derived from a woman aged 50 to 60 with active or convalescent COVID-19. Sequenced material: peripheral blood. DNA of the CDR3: TGCGCCAGCAGCCTAGGACAGGGGTGGTATGGCTACACCTTC. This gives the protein CASSLGQGWYGYTF.